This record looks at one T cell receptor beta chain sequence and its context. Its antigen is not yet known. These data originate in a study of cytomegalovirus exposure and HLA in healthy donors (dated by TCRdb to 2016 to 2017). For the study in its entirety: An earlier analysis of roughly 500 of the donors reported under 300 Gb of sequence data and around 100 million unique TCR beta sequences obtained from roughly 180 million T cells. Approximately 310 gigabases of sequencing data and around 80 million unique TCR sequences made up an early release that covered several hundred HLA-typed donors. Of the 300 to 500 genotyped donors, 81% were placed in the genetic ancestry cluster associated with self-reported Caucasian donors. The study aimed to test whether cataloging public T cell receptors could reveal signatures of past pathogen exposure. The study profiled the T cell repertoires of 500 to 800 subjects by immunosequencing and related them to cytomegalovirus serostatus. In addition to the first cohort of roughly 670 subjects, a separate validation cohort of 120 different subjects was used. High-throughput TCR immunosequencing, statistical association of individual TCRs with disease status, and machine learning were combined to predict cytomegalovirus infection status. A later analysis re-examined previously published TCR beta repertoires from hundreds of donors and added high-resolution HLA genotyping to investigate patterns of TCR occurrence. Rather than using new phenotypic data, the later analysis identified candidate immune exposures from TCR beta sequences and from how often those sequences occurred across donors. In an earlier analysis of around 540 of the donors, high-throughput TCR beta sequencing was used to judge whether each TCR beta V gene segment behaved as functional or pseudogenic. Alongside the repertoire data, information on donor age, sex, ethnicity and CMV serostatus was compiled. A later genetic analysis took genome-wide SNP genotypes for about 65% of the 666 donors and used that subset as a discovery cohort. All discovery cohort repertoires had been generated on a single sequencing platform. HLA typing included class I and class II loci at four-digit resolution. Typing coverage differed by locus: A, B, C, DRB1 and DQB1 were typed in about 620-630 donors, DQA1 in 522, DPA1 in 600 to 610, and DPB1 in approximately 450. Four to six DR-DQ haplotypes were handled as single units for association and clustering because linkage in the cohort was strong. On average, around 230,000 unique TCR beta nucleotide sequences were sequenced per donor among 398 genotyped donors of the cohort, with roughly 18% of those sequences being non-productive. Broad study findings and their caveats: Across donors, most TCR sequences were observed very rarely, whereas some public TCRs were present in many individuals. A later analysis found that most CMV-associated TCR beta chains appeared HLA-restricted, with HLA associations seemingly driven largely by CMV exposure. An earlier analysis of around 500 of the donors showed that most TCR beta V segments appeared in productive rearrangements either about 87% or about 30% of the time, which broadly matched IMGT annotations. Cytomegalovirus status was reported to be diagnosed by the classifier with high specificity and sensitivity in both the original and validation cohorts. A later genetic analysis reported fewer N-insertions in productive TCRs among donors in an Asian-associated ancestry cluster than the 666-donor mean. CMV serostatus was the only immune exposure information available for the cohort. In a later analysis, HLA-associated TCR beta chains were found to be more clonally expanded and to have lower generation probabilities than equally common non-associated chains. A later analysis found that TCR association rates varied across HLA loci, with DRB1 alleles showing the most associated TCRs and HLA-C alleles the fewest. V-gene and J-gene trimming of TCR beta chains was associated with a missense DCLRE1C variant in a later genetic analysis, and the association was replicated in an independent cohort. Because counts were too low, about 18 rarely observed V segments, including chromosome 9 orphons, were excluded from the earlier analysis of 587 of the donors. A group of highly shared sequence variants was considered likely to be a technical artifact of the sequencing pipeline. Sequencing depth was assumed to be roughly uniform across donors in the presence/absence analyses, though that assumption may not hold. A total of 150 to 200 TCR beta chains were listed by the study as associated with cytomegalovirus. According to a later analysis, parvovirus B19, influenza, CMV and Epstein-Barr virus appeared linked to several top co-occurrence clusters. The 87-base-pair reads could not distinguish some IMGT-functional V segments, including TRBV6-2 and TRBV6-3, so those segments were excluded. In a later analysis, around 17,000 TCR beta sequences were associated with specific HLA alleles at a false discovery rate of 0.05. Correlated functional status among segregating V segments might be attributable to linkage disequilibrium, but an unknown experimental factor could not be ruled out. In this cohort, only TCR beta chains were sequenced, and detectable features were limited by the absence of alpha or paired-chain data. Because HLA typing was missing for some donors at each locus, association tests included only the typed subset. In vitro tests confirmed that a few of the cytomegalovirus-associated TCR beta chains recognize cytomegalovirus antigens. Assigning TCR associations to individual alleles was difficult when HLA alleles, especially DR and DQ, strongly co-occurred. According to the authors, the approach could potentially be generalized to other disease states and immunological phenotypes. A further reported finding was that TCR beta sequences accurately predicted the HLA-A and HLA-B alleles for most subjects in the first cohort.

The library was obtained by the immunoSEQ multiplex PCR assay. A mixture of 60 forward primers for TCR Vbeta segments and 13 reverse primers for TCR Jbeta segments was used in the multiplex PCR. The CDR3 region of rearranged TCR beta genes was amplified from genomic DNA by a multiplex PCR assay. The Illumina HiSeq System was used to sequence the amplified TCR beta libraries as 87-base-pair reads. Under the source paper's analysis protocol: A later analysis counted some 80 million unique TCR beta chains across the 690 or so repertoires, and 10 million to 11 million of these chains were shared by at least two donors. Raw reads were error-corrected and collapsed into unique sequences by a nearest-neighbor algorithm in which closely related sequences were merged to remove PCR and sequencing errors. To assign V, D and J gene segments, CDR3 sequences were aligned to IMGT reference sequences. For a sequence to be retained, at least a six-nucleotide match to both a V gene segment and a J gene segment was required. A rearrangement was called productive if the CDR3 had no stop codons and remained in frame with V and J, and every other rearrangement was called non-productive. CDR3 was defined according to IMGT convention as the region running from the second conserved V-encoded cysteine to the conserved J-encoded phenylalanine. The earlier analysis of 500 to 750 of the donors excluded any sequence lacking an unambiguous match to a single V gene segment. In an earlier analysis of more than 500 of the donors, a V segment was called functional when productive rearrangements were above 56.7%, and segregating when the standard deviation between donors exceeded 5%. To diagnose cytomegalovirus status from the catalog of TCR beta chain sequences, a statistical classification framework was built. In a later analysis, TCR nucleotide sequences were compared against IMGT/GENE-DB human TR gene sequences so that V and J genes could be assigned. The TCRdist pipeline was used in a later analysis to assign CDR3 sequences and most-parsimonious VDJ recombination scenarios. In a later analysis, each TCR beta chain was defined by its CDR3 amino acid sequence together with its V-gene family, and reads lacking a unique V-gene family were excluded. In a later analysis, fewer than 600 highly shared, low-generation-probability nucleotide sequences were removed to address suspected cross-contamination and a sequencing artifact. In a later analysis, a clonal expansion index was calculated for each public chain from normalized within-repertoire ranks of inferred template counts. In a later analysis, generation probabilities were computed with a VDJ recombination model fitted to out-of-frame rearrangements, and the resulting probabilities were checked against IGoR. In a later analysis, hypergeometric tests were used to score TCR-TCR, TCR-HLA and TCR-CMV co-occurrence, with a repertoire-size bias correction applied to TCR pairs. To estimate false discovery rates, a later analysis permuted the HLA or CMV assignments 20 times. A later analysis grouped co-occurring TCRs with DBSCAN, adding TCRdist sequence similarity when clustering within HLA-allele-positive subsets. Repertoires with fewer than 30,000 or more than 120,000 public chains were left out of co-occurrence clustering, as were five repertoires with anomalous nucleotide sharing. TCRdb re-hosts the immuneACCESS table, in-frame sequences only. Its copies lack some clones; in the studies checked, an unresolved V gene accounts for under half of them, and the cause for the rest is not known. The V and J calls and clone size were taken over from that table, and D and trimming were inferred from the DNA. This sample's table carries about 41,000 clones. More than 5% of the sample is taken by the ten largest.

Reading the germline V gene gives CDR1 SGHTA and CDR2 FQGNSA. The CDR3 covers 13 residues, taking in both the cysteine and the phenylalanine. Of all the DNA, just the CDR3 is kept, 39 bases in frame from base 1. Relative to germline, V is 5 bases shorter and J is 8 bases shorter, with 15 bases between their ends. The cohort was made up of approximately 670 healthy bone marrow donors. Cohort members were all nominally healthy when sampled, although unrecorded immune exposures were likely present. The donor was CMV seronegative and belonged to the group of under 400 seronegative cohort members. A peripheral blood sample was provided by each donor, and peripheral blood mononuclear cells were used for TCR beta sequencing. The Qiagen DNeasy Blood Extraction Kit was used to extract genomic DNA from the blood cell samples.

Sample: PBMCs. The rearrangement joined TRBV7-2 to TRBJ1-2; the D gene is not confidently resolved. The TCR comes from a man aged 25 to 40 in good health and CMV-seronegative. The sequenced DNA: TGTGCCAGCAGCCCCGAAGGGAGGAGAGGCTACACCTTC. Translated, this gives CASSPEGRRGYTF.